The rows below give T cell receptor beta chains drawn from one sample of a study of T cell responses to AZD1222 COVID-19 vaccine. Sequencing was performed with immunoSEQ multiplex PCR; in TCRdb, only in-frame clones are kept and a portion is missing. Among some 150,000 clones listed, roughly 90% were seen once. The source was peripheral blood, collected 28 days after the second AZD1222 dose. Source of these receptors: an adult who received the AZD1222 COVID-19 vaccine. CDR3s include the opening cysteine and the closing phenylalanine or tryptophan. The D gene is left open where the match is weak. Expanded clones are given a class, and other clones once, few, many or no size at all.

d_call | clone_size | j_call | v_call | cdr3_nt | cdr3_aa
NA | NA | TRBJ1-4 | TRBV3-1/TRBV3-2 | TGTGCCAGCAGCCAAGCGAGCCAGGGGAATGAAAAACTGTTTTTT | CASSQASQGNEKLFF
NA | once | TRBJ1-5 | TRBV12-5 | TGTGCTAGTGACCCGGCGGGGCTAAGGAGCAATCAGCCCCAGCATTTT | CASDPAGLRSNQPQHF
NA | NA | TRBJ2-3 | TRBV30 | TGTGCCTGGGACACGCAGGCAACAGATACGCAGTATTTT | CAWDTQATDTQYF
NA | NA | TRBJ2-7 | TRBV7-9 | TGTGCCAGCAGCTTAGCGGGAGCCCCAAGCTACGAGCAGTACTTC | CASSLAGAPSYEQYF
TRBD1 | NA | TRBJ1-4 | TRBV24-1 | TGTGCCACCAGTACTACAGGGGGGAATGAAAAACTGTTTTTT | CATSTTGGNEKLFF
TRBD1 | NA | TRBJ1-6 | TRBV4-1 | TGCGCCAGCAGCCAAGAGGGGACAGGGAATAATTCACCCCTCCACTTT | CASSQEGTGNNSPLHF
NA | NA | TRBJ1-2 | TRBV12-3/TRBV12-4 | TGTGCCAGCAGTTTCTCAGATAACTATGGCTACACCTTC | CASSFSDNYGYTF
NA | NA | TRBJ1-5 | TRBV19 | TGTGCCAGCCGACAGGTCCGAGGAGGCAATCAGCCCCAGCATTTT | CASRQVRGGNQPQHF
TRBD2 | NA | TRBJ2-5 | TRBV11-1 | TGTGCCAGCAGCCGTCGACTAGCGGGACAAGAGACCCAGTACTTC | CASSRRLAGQETQYF
NA | NA | TRBJ1-2 | TRBV19 | TGTGCCAGTAGTGGTACGGGACTCCAAAGAGGTGGCTACACCTTC | CASSGTGLQRGGYTF
NA | NA | TRBJ2-5 | TRBV5-1 | TGCGCCAGCAGCCCAACTGTTATTCAAGAGACCCAGTACTTC | CASSPTVIQETQYF
TRBD1 | NA | TRBJ2-5 | TRBV5-1 | TGCGCCAGTGGGACAGGCCCCCAAGAGACCCAGTACTTC | CASGTGPQETQYF
NA | NA | TRBJ2-5 | TRBV9 | TGTGCCAGCAGCGTAGTGAGTGGGGGGACCCAGTACTTC | CASSVVSGGTQYF
NA | NA | TRBJ2-3 | TRBV19 | TGTGCCAGTAGACGCCAGACATTTGTCGGCACAGATACGCAGTATTTT | CASRRQTFVGTDTQYF
NA | NA | TRBJ1-5 | TRBV4-1 | TGCGCCAGCAGCCAAGGAAAGGGGGTGAAGAATCAGCCCCAGCATTTT | CASSQGKGVKNQPQHF
NA | NA | TRBJ2-7 | TRBV19 | TGTGCCAGTAGTGGGGCGATGGACAGCCCACCCTACGAGCAGTACTTC | CASSGAMDSPPYEQYF
NA | NA | TRBJ2-3 | TRBV6-2/TRBV6-3 | TGTGCCAGCAGTATTAGCACAGATACGCAGTATTTT | CASSISTDTQYF
TRBD2 | NA | TRBJ2-7 | TRBV11-3 | TGTGCCAGCAGCTTAGGGGGGGGTCGGAACGAGCAGTACTTC | CASSLGGGRNEQYF
TRBD2 | NA | TRBJ2-7 | TRBV19 | TGTGCCACCGGACTAGCGGGAGTTCGGACCTACGAGCAGTACTTC | CATGLAGVRTYEQYF